These 27 T cell receptor beta chains originate from one sample sequenced in a study of regulatory T cells in long-lasting Graves disease. iRepertoire HTBI primers and Arm-PCR of CDR3 regions built TCR beta libraries. TCRdb reanalysed the multiplex PCR reads using MiXCR and keeps one entry per CDR3 protein. This sample yields about 420,000 distinct CDR3 sequences, of which 15% to 20% are seen a single time; 23% belongs to the top ten. Time point indicated: newly diagnosed GD, antithyroid drugs for less than 3 months. The TCR library was made from RNA extracted from PBMCs. These data were also filed under a second study, of T cells in Graves' hyperthyroidism and ophthalmopathy.

Sequences were derived from peripheral blood mononuclear cells (PBMCs), sampled at new diagnosis, from a patient treated with antithyroid drugs. These receptors came from a woman aged 18 to 35 with Graves disease.

This clonotype has ten or more counts. The chain uses TRBV27 and TRBJ2-3; D is undetermined. V was pared by 1 base and J by 1 base, with 12 bases between. In germline, CDR1 is MNHEY, CDR2 SMNVEV (reference sequence). The CDR3 extends over 16 amino acids. Written as DNA, the CDR3 is TGTGCCAGCAGTTTATTGGAAACTGCCGGCACAGATACGCAGTATTTT. This codes for CASSLLETAGTDTQYF.

The chain is built from TRBV11-2 and TRBJ1-3; the D gene is possibly TRBD1 (6 bases). Trimming stripped 2 bases from V and 0 bases from J, with 14 bases between. Germline assignment: CDR1 SGHAT and CDR2 FQNNGV. The CDR3 has 17 residues. Here the CDR3 reads CASSLLGAAFSGNTIYF. CDR3 DNA sequence: TGTGCCAGCAGCTTATTGGGGGCTGCCTTCTCTGGAAACACCATATATTTT. Supplemented by reference TRBV11-2 and TRBJ1-3, the full variable domain reads EAGVAQSPRYKIIEKRQSVAFWCNPISGHATLYWYQQILGQGPKLLIQFQNNGVVDDSQLPKDRFSAERLKGVDSTLKIQPAKLEDSAVYLCASSLLGAAFSGNTIYFGEGSWLTVV.

In this sample, this clonotype turned up many times. The chain employs TRBV12-3 or TRBV12-4 and TRBJ1-6; D unclear. The ends were cut back, 4 bases at V and 6 bases at J, with 13 bases in the middle. The CDR3 covers 15 residues. In DNA, the CDR3 is TGTGCCAGCAGTTCGGGGTCTCGAATTAATTCACCCCTCCACTTT. This translates into CASSSGSRINSPLHF.

The CDR3 bases are TGTGCCAGCAGAGCAACGACTAGCTCCTACAATGAGCAGTTCTTC. Protein product: CASRATTSSYNEQFF. This chain connects TRBV6-2 or TRBV6-3 to TRBJ2-1; D may be TRBD2 (6 bases). The V and J ends lost 6 bases and 0 bases respectively, with 12 bases between them. CDR3 size: 15 residues. The germline V gene has CDR1 MNHEY and CDR2 SVGEGT.

This clonotype turned up a few times. The chain is built from TRBV20-1 and TRBJ2-7; TRBD1 matches 8 bases. Germline V gene lookup returns CDR1 DFQATT and CDR2 SNEGSKA (reference sequence). The CDR3 extends over 14 amino acids. V lost 0 bases, J lost 4 bases, and 5 bases stayed unmatched. CDR3 DNA: TGCAGTGCTAGAGAGCCAGGGGGCGGGTACGAGCAGTACTTC. This gives the protein CSAREPGGGYEQYF.

This clonotype has at least ten counts. The V gene is TRBV7-6, the J gene TRBJ2-7; 7 bases are a match to TRBD1. Germline CDR1 reads SGHVS; CDR2 reads FNYEAQ. This CDR3 is 14 amino acids long. Trimming removed 4 bases from V and 6 bases from J; junction bases left unmatched: 9. The CDR3: CASSSGTDLAEQYF. CDR3 DNA: TGTGCCAGCAGCTCCGGGACAGACTTAGCCGAGCAGTACTTC. The full variable domain, completed using reference TRBV7-6 and TRBJ2-7, is GAGVSQSPRYKVTKRGQDVALRCDPISGHVSLYWYRQALGQGPEFLTYFNYEAQQDKSGLPNDRFSAERPEGSISTLTIQRTEQRDSAMYRCASSSGTDLAEQYFGPGTRLTVT.

This clonotype showed up many times. The chain links TRBV7-8 to TRBJ2-1; 11 nucleotides agree with TRBD1. CDR3 length: 16 residues. Germline V gene sequence: CDR1 SGHVS, CDR2 FQNEAQ. V dropped 6 bases and J dropped 4; count of bases not matched to a gene: 8. CDR3 region: CASSKRGTGGYNEQFF. Here the CDR3 DNA reads TGTGCCAGCAGTAAGCGAGGGACAGGGGGATACAATGAGCAGTTCTTC.

Comment on this clonotype: This could be a read error, since a much larger clone is one nucleotide away. The V gene is TRBV11-2, the J gene TRBJ2-3; 14 bases map to TRBD2. CDR1 is SGHAT and CDR2 is FQNNGV in the germline V gene. The CDR3 length is 15 residues. In DNA form, the CDR3 reads TGTGCCAGCAGCACCGGGACTAGCGGGAGTAAAACGCCGTATTTT. Residues: CASSTGTSGSKTPYF.

This clonotype was detected a few times. The chain couples TRBV20-1 to TRBJ2-1; 13 bases align to TRBD2. This CDR3 region has 15 residues. V shed 7 bases and J 3 bases; nucleotides not matched to a gene: 6. Germline CDR1 is DFQATT and CDR2 is SNEGSKA (reference sequence). This CDR3 reads CSVGLAGVFYNEQFF. The CDR3 region has the DNA TGCAGTGTCGGACTAGCGGGAGTTTTCTACAATGAGCAGTTCTTC.

The chain combines TRBV7-9 with TRBJ1-2; D is unresolved. Trimming cost V 4 bases and J 4 bases, with 10 bases left between them. CDR3 length: 13 amino acids. The germline V gene encodes CDR1 SEHNR and CDR2 FQNEAQ (reference sequence). The CDR3, as DNA: TGTGCCAGCAGCTACGGAGGATTCTATGGCTACACCTTC. Encoded protein: CASSYGGFYGYTF.

This clonotype was detected ten times or more. CDR3 sequence (DNA): TGCGCCAGCAGCTGGGACAACACAGATACGCAGTATTTT. It specifies CASSWDNTDTQYF. The rearrangement joins TRBV5-1 to TRBJ2-3, with D perhaps matching TRBD1 (6 bases). Trimming shortened V by 3 bases and J by 2 bases, and 7 bases separated the two germline ends. This CDR3 has 13 residues. Germline values: CDR1 SGHRS, CDR2 YFSETQ.

This clonotype was counted many times. This chain joins TRBV20-1 and TRBJ2-7; 8 bases align to TRBD1. With V trimmed by 5 bases and J by 6 bases, 18 bases remained unmatched. The germline V gene encodes CDR1 DFQATT and CDR2 SNEGSKA (reference sequence). CDR3 length: 16 residues. DNA for the CDR3: TGCAGTGCTGCCCTTGGGTGGAACAGGGGGACTCGCGAGCAGTACTTC. Protein product: CSAALGWNRGTREQYF.

This clonotype was seen at least ten times. V is TRBV11-2 and J is TRBJ2-7; 7 bases fit TRBD1. CDR1 and CDR2 from the germline V gene are SGHAT and FQNNGV. The CDR3 is 15 residues long. V shed 4 bases and J 4 bases; nucleotides not matched to a gene: 10. The CDR3 is CASSWAQGPNYEQYF. CDR3 sequence (DNA): TGTGCCAGCAGCTGGGCACAGGGGCCAAATTACGAGCAGTACTTC.

This clonotype was seen at least ten times. The rearrangement uses TRBV27 and TRBJ2-1; TRBD2 aligns across 7 bases. Germline V gene lookup returns CDR1 MNHEY and CDR2 SMNVEV (reference sequence). There are 13 residues in the CDR3. V was clipped by 4 bases and J by 10 bases; unmatched bases: 7. The CDR3: CASSYGGVGEQFF. CDR3 DNA sequence: TGTGCCAGCAGTTATGGGGGGGTAGGGGAGCAGTTCTTC.

This chain connects TRBV20-1 to TRBJ2-2; 7 bases map to TRBD2. The CDR3 length is 16 residues. V lost 1 base, J lost 4 bases, and 9 bases stayed unmatched. Germline lookup yields CDR1 DFQATT and CDR2 SNEGSKA (reference sequence). The CDR3 reads CSARVYGRAVTGELFF. CDR3 DNA: TGCAGTGCTAGAGTTTATGGGAGGGCTGTCACCGGGGAGCTGTTTTTT.

This clonotype was counted at least ten times. This chain joins TRBV27 and TRBJ1-5; D is unclear. Germline CDR1 is MNHEY and CDR2 is SMNVEV (reference sequence). This CDR3 is 14 amino acids long. Trimming removed 2 bases from V and 8 bases from J, with 13 bases in between. CDR3 in amino acids: CASSLIGIREPQHF. DNA of the CDR3: TGTGCCAGCAGTTTAATTGGGATCCGGGAGCCCCAGCATTTT.

The gene calls are TRBV28 and TRBJ2-1; the match to TRBD1 covers 9 bases. The J call is doubtful: the DNA matches TRBJ2-5 better. Germline CDR1 MDHEN, CDR2 SYDVKM. The CDR3 has 16 residues. This chain's CDR3 is CASSLDPGQGPETQYF. In DNA, the CDR3 is TGTGCCAGCAGTTTGGATCCGGGACAGGGTCCCGAGACCCAGTACTTC.

In its sample, this clonotype was seen many times. The chain joins TRBV7-2 to TRBJ2-3; D ambiguous. CDR1 and CDR2 from the germline V gene are SGHTA and FQGNSA. The CDR3 totals 15 residues. Trimming pared 1 base from V and 3 bases from J, leaving 11 bases between. The CDR3 protein is CASSLGSWKTDTQYF. CDR3 DNA sequence: TGTGCCAGCAGCTTAGGGAGTTGGAAAACAGATACGCAGTATTTT. The full variable domain, its missing parts supplied by reference TRBV7-2 and TRBJ2-3, is GAGVSQSPSNKVTEKGKDVELRCDPISGHTALYWYRQSLGQGLEFLIYFQGNSAPDKSGLPSDRFSAERTGGSVSTLTIQRTQQEDSAVYLCASSLGSWKTDTQYFGPGTRLTVL.

This clonotype was counted between two and nine times. This sequence joins TRBV11-2 and TRBJ1-2; D is possibly TRBD1 (5 bases). Germline values: CDR1 SGHAT, CDR2 FQNNGV. V lost 2 bases and J 4 bases, leaving 11 bases between the germline ends. The CDR3 is made up of 14 amino acids. For the CDR3, the DNA is TGTGCCAGCAGCTTACGAGGGGTTGGCTATGGCTACACCTTC. Its protein product is CASSLRGVGYGYTF.

The chain joins TRBV7-3 to TRBJ1-5; D is ambiguous. With 5 bases removed from V and 12 bases from J, the gap between germline ends came to 14 bases. The CDR3 is made up of 12 amino acids. The germline V gene has CDR1 SGHTA and CDR2 FQGTGA. The CDR3 coding sequence is TGTGCCAGCAGCACACAGAGGTTTATCCAGCATTTT. Translated: CASSTQRFIQHF.

In its sample, this clonotype was seen a few times. The CDR3 nucleotides are TGTGCCAGCAGCAATTGGACTAGCGGGAGTTCGGTCGGGGAGCTGTTTTTT. It encodes CASSNWTSGSSVGELFF. The chain is built from TRBV13 and TRBJ2-2, with TRBD2 matching over 13 bases. CDR1 PRHDT and CDR2 FYEKMQ come from the germline V gene (reference sequence). The CDR3 runs 17 residues. V lost 5 bases to trimming and J lost 7 bases; unmatched junction nucleotides: 10.

This clonotype appeared a few times. The rearrangement joins TRBV15 to TRBJ1-2; perhaps TRBD1 as D (5 bases). Germline V lookup: CDR1 LNHNV, CDR2 YYDKDF (reference sequence). The CDR3 loop spans 14 amino acids. With 0 bases removed from V and 6 bases from J, the gap between germline ends came to 11 bases. As DNA, the CDR3 is TGTGCCACCAGCAGAGATCCCAGAGGGGATGGCTACACCTTC. Translated: CATSRDPRGDGYTF.

Only a few counts were recorded for this clonotype. For the CDR3, the DNA is TGTGCCAGCTCACCAGGATTGGGACAGGGGGCAGACGAGCAGTACTTC. Translation gives CASSPGLGQGADEQYF. The rearrangement joins TRBV18 to TRBJ2-7; 12 bases line up with TRBD1. The CDR3 consists of 16 residues. J was trimmed by 5 bases and V by 2 bases; bases with no gene match: 7. Germline V lookup: CDR1 KGHSH, CDR2 LQKENI.

This clonotype occurred many times. This rearrangement joins TRBV5-8 to TRBJ2-3; TRBD2 matches at 9 bases. The CDR3 has 14 residues. From germline, CDR1 is SGHTS and CDR2 YDEGEE. Losses at the gene ends were 4 bases for V and 6 bases for J; bases not matched to a gene: 6. The CDR3 sequence is CASSVGLARDTQYF. The DNA for the CDR3 is TGTGCCAGCAGCGTGGGACTAGCACGGGATACGCAGTATTTT.

The chain couples TRBV19 to TRBJ2-7; 7 bases align to TRBD1. The CDR3 is made up of 17 amino acids. The junction had 18 bases not matched to a gene; V was cut back by 5 bases and J by 5 bases. Germline loops: CDR1 LNHDA, CDR2 SQIVND (reference sequence). The CDR3 bases are TGTGCCAGTAGTCCTTCACCGGGACAGCCCTCCTTGAACGAGCAGTACTTC. Protein: CASSPSPGQPSLNEQYF.

This clonotype occurred a few times. Compared with germline, one end of the junction differs, possibly owing to a read error. V usage is TRBV13 and J usage is TRBJ2-1; TRBD1 is a possible D gene (5 bases). The germline CDR1 and CDR2 sequences are PRHDT and FYEKMQ (reference sequence). CDR3 size: 14 residues. The CDR3 reads CANSLYQAGREQFF. The DNA of the CDR3 is TGTGCCAACAGCTTATATCAAGCAGGGCGTGAGCAGTTCTTC.

This clonotype showed up many times. This sequence joins TRBV7-2 and TRBJ1-1; no firm D call. The CDR3 loop spans 14 amino acids. CDR1 is SGHTA, CDR2 FQGNSA, per germline. V shed 3 bases and J shed 4 bases, with 12 bases lying between them. The CDR3, as DNA: TGTGCCAGCAGCTTGGAGAGTTTGGGCACTGAAGCTTTCTTT. It codes for CASSLESLGTEAFF.